Listed below are T cell receptor beta chains from one sample, sequenced in a study of early T cells in non-severe SARS-CoV-2 infection. Via MiXCR, TCRdb re-called the 5' RACE reads, giving one row per CDR3 protein. The sample lists 65,000 to 95,000 distinct CDR3 sequences, roughly a sixth seen once, with less than 3.5% in the top ten. The material sequenced was whole blood. Receptors originate from an adult who was a healthcare worker with PCR-confirmed SARS-CoV-2 infection or an uninfected control (not recorded which). Both conserved end residues are part of each CDR3. D genes are given only for firm matches. Size values are once, few and many counts, or a class for expanded clones, and some rows have none.

D gene	V gene	J gene	CDR3 length	clone size	CDR3 DNA	CDR3 protein
TRBD2	TRBV7-9	TRBJ2-1	15	many	TGTGCCAGCAGCCTCCGACTAGCGGTCTACAATGAGCAGTTCTTC	CASSLRLAVYNEQFF
NA	TRBV27	TRBJ1-2	14	NA	TGTGCCAGCAGTTTATCCGGGGGATCTTATGGCTACACCTTC	CASSLSGGSYGYTF
NA	TRBV20-1	TRBJ2-4	11	NA	TGCAGTGCTCCTAGGGCCGGCATTCAGTACTTC	CSAPRAGIQYF
TRBD1	TRBV29-1	TRBJ2-1	16	NA	TGCAGCGTTGAAAGGGGGCGCGCTAACTCCTACAATGAGCAGTTCTTC	CSVERGRANSYNEQFF
NA	TRBV29-1	TRBJ2-1	10	few	TGCAGCGCAATACAGGGTGAGCAGTTCTTC	CSAIQGEQFF
TRBD2	TRBV18	TRBJ2-2	16	few	TGTGCCAGCTCACCTCGAGCGGGGGTCCGCACCGGGGAGCTGTTTTTT	CASSPRAGVRTGELFF
NA	TRBV7-2	TRBJ2-3	21	few	TGTGCCAGCAGCTTCCGATCCAAGGTCCAGGGTCGGTCTTGGAAAGGAGATACGCAGTATTTT	CASSFRSKVQGRSWKGDTQYF
NA	TRBV29-1	TRBJ1-1	13	NA	TGCAGCTTCTTCCCCGGGACGAACACTGAAGCTTTCTTT	CSFFPGTNTEAFF
NA	TRBV7-2	TRBJ2-4	17	NA	TGTGCCAGCAGCCCCTTCGTCACTTCAGGGGCCAAAAACATTCAGTACTTC	CASSPFVTSGAKNIQYF
NA	TRBV20-1	TRBJ2-7	14	few	TGCAGTGCTAGGGGGCAGGGTCGTTCCTACGAGCAGTACTTC	CSARGQGRSYEQYF
TRBD1	TRBV12-3/TRBV12-4	TRBJ1-1	15	few	TGTGCCAGCAGAGAAACAGGGGGCGCGGGCACTGAAGCTTTCTTT	CASRETGGAGTEAFF
NA	TRBV7-8	TRBJ1-6	15	NA	TGTGCCAGCAGCTTAGACGGAAAGGATAATTCACCCCTCCACTTT	CASSLDGKDNSPLHF
NA	TRBV2	TRBJ2-1	12	few	TGTGCCAGCAGTGGCGTGGAGAGTGAGCAGTTCTTC	CASSGVESEQFF
TRBD1	TRBV28	TRBJ1-2	12	NA	TGTGCCAGCTCGGGACAGTTCGATGGCTACACCTTC	CASSGQFDGYTF
NA	TRBV5-4	TRBJ2-7	14	NA	TGTGCCAGCAGCTTGTCCCCGAGCTCCTACGAGCAGTACTTC	CASSLSPSSYEQYF
NA	TRBV7-9	TRBJ2-1	17	NA	TGTGCCAGCAGCTTAGCGTTTCGGGAGCCAACCTACAATGAGCAGTTCTTC	CASSLAFREPTYNEQFF
NA	TRBV7-6	TRBJ2-2	12	few	TGTGCCAGCAGCGGGGGGTCCGGGGAGCTGTTTTTT	CASSGGSGELFF
TRBD1	TRBV29-1	TRBJ2-3	13	many	TGCAGCGTTGACCAGGGGGGCACAGATACGCAGTATTTT	CSVDQGGTDTQYF